This TCR beta chain appears in the sequencing data of a study of T cell responses to AZD1222 COVID-19 vaccine. The study's findings and limits: Reportedly, close to half of spike-specific TCRs are directed against unmutated variant regions. Baseline antibody screening turned up just six seropositive AZD1222 recipients. Spike-specific TCR depth and breadth grew after two AZD1222 doses.

Between the trimmed V and J ends, which lost 0 bases and 0 bases, there was a span of 10 bases. This CDR3 has 16 residues. The germline gives CDR1 SGHRS, CDR2 YFSETQ. The protocol was immunoSEQ multiplex PCR, while the TCRdb copy is restricted to in-frame clones and leaves out a portion. The table lists roughly 120,000 clones, 75% to 90% of them singletons. A remark on this clone: Its antigen is not known.

The input for sequencing was peripheral blood, taken on day 0 of AZD1222 vaccination. This sequence originates from an adult in good health. The rearrangement joins TRBV5-1 to TRBJ1-5, with a weak D call TRBD1 (6 bases). The CDR3 nucleotides are TGCGCCAGCAGCTTGGAAGGGGGGAATAGCAATCAGCCCCAGCATTTT. Translation: CASSLEGGNSNQPQHF.